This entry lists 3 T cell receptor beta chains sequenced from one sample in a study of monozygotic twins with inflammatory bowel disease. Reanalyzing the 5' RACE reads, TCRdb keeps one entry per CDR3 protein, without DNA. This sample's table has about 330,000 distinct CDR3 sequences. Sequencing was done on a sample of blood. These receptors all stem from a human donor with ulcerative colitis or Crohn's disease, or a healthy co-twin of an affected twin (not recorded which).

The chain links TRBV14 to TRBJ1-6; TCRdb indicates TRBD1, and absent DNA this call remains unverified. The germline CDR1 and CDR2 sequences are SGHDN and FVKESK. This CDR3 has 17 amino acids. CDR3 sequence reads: CASSLMTGRVYNSPLHF. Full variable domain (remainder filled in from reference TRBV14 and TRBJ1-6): EAGVTQFPSHSVIEKGQTVTLRCDPISGHDNLYWYRRVMGKEIKFLLHFVKESKQDESGMPNNRFLAERTGGTYSTLKVQPAELEDSGVYFCASSLMTGRVYNSPLHFGNGTRLTVT.

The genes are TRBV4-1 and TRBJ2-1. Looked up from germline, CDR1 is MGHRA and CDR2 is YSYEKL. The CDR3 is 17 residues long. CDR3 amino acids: CASSQVFTGRSYNEQFF.

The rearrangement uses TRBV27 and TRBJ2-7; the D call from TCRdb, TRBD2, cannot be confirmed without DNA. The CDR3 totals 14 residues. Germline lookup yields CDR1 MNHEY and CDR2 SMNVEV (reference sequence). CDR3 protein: CASSFKRVSYEQYF.